Below are 18 T cell receptor beta chains sequenced from a single sample in a study of blood T cell repertoires in COVID-19. TCRdb keeps only in-frame clones here, not all; method: immunoSEQ multiplex PCR. The sample carries some 210,000 clones, less than 90% recorded once. The sequencing input was peripheral blood. These receptors were obtained from a human donor in a cohort sampled during active COVID-19.

The chain carries TRBV4-1 and TRBJ1-2; 9 bases agree with TRBD1. Trimming cost V 5 bases and J 7 bases; bases outside gene matches: 14. Germline CDR1 reads MGHRA; CDR2 reads YSYEKL. The CDR3 spans 16 residues. CDR3 nucleotide sequence: TGCGCCAGCAGCATACAACCACAGGGGGCGCTTGGTGGCTACACCTTC. It encodes CASSIQPQGALGGYTF.

The V call is TRBV6-5, the J call TRBJ2-2, with a tentative D call TRBD1 (5 bases). This CDR3 is 14 amino acids long. Germline lookup yields CDR1 MNHEY and CDR2 SVGAGI. Trimming took off 8 bases at V and 0 bases at J, with 10 bases between the two ends. The CDR3 DNA is TGTGCCAGCCGACAGTTCGCGAACACCGGGGAGCTGTTTTTT. It yields the protein CASRQFANTGELFF.

The V gene is TRBV2, the J gene TRBJ2-1, with D unresolved. The CDR3 spans 14 residues. Per germline, CDR1 SNHLY and CDR2 FYNNEI. Trimming removed 4 bases from V and 7 bases from J, with 14 bases in between. CDR3 in DNA: TGTGCCAGCAGTGGCGATACGTCCCTGAATGAGCAGTTCTTC. Protein product: CASSGDTSLNEQFF.

The CDR3 loop reads CSASGQETQYF. The CDR3 DNA reads as TGCAGTGCTAGCGGCCAAGAGACCCAGTACTTC. The genes are TRBV20-1 and TRBJ2-5; D unclear. This CDR3 has 11 amino acids. V lost 3 bases and J 1 base, leaving 3 bases between the germline ends. Germline V gene lookup returns CDR1 DFQATT and CDR2 SNEGSKA (reference sequence).

The CDR3 DNA reads TGCGCCAGCAGCTTCCAGGGCGCAACTAATGAAAAACTGTTTTTT. It codes for CASSFQGATNEKLFF. This chain uses TRBV5-1 with TRBJ1-4, with D perhaps TRBD1 (5 bases). There are 15 residues in the CDR3. The V end was cut by 2 bases, the J end by 0 bases, with 8 bases between. Germline-derived CDR1 and CDR2 are SGHRS and YFSETQ.

The gene calls are TRBV27 and TRBJ2-7; the match to TRBD1 covers 9 bases. Trimming took 3 bases from V and 2 from J; bases not matched to a gene: 2. This CDR3 region has 14 residues. The germline V gene encodes CDR1 MNHEY and CDR2 SMNVEV (reference sequence). CDR3 in amino acids: CASSFRDRAYEQYF. CDR3 sequence (DNA): TGTGCCAGCAGTTTTAGGGACAGGGCCTACGAGCAGTACTTC.

Concerning this clone: Additional DNA sequences in this sample encode the identical CDR3. The chain links TRBV6-5 to TRBJ1-2; 9 bases are shared with TRBD1. Germline V CDR1 and CDR2: MNHEY, SVGAGI. The CDR3 sequence is 12 residues long. V was pared by 6 bases and J by 8 bases, with 4 bases of the junction left unmatched. The CDR3 nucleotides are TGTGCCAGCAGCTACAGGGGGCGAGGCTACACCTTC. It encodes CASSYRGRGYTF.

V and J are TRBV7-9 and TRBJ2-5; unclear D gene. CDR3 length: 12 amino acids. The germline V gene has CDR1 SEHNR and CDR2 FQNEAQ (reference sequence). Trimming stripped 6 bases from V and 4 bases from J, with 9 bases between. The CDR3 DNA reads TGTGCCAGCAGATTAAATCGAGAGACCCAGTACTTC. Translation gives CASRLNRETQYF.

This chain connects TRBV5-4 to TRBJ1-1; D remains ambiguous. CDR3 length: 14 residues. Germline V lookup: CDR1 SGHNT, CDR2 YYREEE (reference sequence). The V and J ends lost 4 bases and 1 base respectively, with 11 bases between them. The CDR3, as DNA: TGTGCCAGCAGCCCAGGTATCGGGAACACTGAAGCTTTCTTT. Protein: CASSPGIGNTEAFF.

J is TRBJ1-4 and V is TRBV19; perhaps TRBD1 as D (6 bases). V lost 8 bases to trimming and J lost 1 base, with 8 bases between them. The CDR3 totals 13 residues. The germline gives CDR1 LNHDA, CDR2 SQIVND (reference sequence). The DNA for the CDR3 is TGTGCCAGTGAACAGGGAACTAATGAAAAACTGTTTTTT. Translating gives CASEQGTNEKLFF.

This clone has only one observation. The genes are TRBV11-3 and TRBJ2-1; 8 nucleotides agree with TRBD2. CDR3 size: 14 residues. J lost 8 bases, V lost 5 bases, and 8 bases had no gene match. Germline values: CDR1 SGHNT, CDR2 YENEEA. CDR3 in DNA: TGTGCCAGCAGCCTAACAGCGGGGGCGGATGAGCAGTTCTTC. Residues: CASSLTAGADEQFF.

The rearrangement uses TRBV3-1 (or the pseudogene TRBV3-2) and TRBJ2-7; perhaps TRBD1 as D (5 bases). V was shortened by 2 bases and J by 5 bases, with 7 bases between the two germline ends. CDR1 is LGHDT and CDR2 is YNNKEL in the germline V gene (reference sequence). This CDR3 comprises 12 residues. The CDR3 loop reads CASSQIGDEQYF. CDR3 sequence (DNA): TGTGCCAGCAGCCAAATAGGGGACGAGCAGTACTTC.

The chain is built from TRBV2 and TRBJ1-5; D is possibly TRBD1 (5 bases). The CDR3 contains 13 residues. V was shortened by 5 bases and J by 4 bases, with 9 bases between the two germline ends. From germline, CDR1 is SNHLY and CDR2 FYNNEI. This chain's CDR3 is CASSIAGNQPQHF. In DNA form, the CDR3 reads TGTGCCAGCAGTATTGCAGGGAATCAGCCCCAGCATTTT.

CDR3 sequence reads: CASSFRDQYGYTF. For the CDR3, the DNA is TGTGCCAGTAGTTTCAGGGATCAGTATGGCTACACCTTC. The rearrangement links TRBV19 to TRBJ1-2; TRBD1 is a possible D gene (5 bases). The CDR3 totals 13 residues. The germline V gene encodes CDR1 LNHDA and CDR2 SQIVND (reference sequence). Trimming took off 5 bases at V and 5 bases at J, with 12 bases between the two ends.

This chain joins TRBV28 and TRBJ1-2, with 7 bases fitting TRBD1. The CDR3 has 16 residues. V dropped 5 bases and J dropped 1; count of bases not matched to a gene: 10. Germline V gives CDR1 MDHEN, CDR2 SYDVKM. Here the CDR3 DNA reads TGTGCCAGCAGTCCCAGACGGACAGGCTATAACTATGGCTACACCTTC. It encodes CASSPRRTGYNYGYTF.

In its sample, this clone was seen once. The chain combines TRBV4-2 with TRBJ1-5; a possible D gene is TRBD1 (6 bases). The CDR3 length is 17 residues. Looked up from germline, CDR1 is LGHNA and CDR2 is YNFKEQ. V was cut by 3 bases and J by 8 bases, with 23 bases left in between. As DNA, the CDR3 is TGTGCCAGCAGCCAGGGATCGGGGGGACAAAGAAGGGAGCCCCAGCATTTT. Its translation: CASSQGSGGQRREPQHF.

The rearrangement links TRBV19 to TRBJ2-7; D possibly corresponds to TRBD2 (5 bases). CDR1 LNHDA and CDR2 SQIVND come from the germline V gene (reference sequence). This CDR3 spans 14 amino acids. V was trimmed by 1 base and J by 3 bases, leaving 10 bases between them. The CDR3 nucleotides are TGTGCCAGTAGTATAGGAGAGACTAACTACGAGCAGTACTTC. Amino acid sequence: CASSIGETNYEQYF.

In this sample, this clone turned up a few times. The genes are TRBV30 and TRBJ1-2; no definite D call. Germline lookup yields CDR1 GTSNPN and CDR2 SVGIG (reference sequence). Deletions cut 0 bases from V and 8 bases from J, with 7 bases between. The length of the CDR3 is 11 residues. The CDR3 nucleotides read TGTGCCTGGAGTGTATCTCCGGGCTACACCTTC. It is translated as CAWSVSPGYTF.